The entry that follows covers one T cell receptor (beta chain) sequence. These data are taken from a study of T cell changes during pregnancy in multiple sclerosis. The V gene's germline CDR1 is MGHRA and CDR2 YSYEKL. V dropped 2 bases and J dropped 2 bases, with 11 bases sitting between them. This CDR3 is 15 amino acids long. Measured with immunoSEQ multiplex PCR; TCRdb has only the in-frame clones, and not every one. The data show almost 95,000 clones, more than 85% seen once. The material was peripheral blood, obtained in the first trimester of pregnancy. The clonotype comes from a female donor with multiple sclerosis, enrolled in a pregnancy study. This chain links TRBV4-1 with TRBJ2-3, with TRBD1 as a possible D gene (6 bases). The CDR3 DNA sequence: TGCGCCAGCAGCCAAACCAGGGGAAACACAGATACGCAGTATTTT. It translates to CASSQTRGNTDTQYF.